The 14 T cell receptor beta chains listed next were all sequenced from one sample in a study of CD8+CD57+ T cells in acquired aplastic anemia. Sequenced patients had shown CD8+CD57+ cell expansion by flow cytometry. The use of genomic DNA as template underpinned the TCR beta VDJ and CDR3 profiling. TCRdb processed the reads anew with MiXCR; each CDR3 protein has one entry. The sample records 260,000 or so distinct CDR3 sequences, 82% being singletons. The specimen was sorted CD4+, CD8+, or CD8+CD57+ T cells (not recorded which) from PBMCs. All receptors derive from a human donor with aplastic anemia.

The gene calls are TRBV19 and TRBJ2-1; D may be TRBD2 (7 bases). V lost 6 bases to trimming and J lost 5 bases, with 17 bases between them. CDR1 is LNHDA and CDR2 is SQIVND in the germline V gene (reference sequence). There are 15 residues in the CDR3. The CDR3 DNA sequence: TGTGCCAGTAGCCTAAGTGGGGGGGCCGACAATGAGCAGTTCTTC. It translates to CASSLSGGADNEQFF.

The chain carries TRBV2 and TRBJ2-5; unclear D gene. This CDR3 spans 14 amino acids. The V gene lost 6 bases and the J gene lost 11 bases, with 22 bases spanning the gap. Germline V gene lookup returns CDR1 SNHLY and CDR2 FYNNEI. CDR3 coding DNA: TGTGCCAGCAGCAAAGGCGGCGCGCATACGAAGCAGTACTTC. It yields the protein CASSKGGAHTKQYF.

V usage is TRBV20-1 and J usage is TRBJ1-1; 7 positions agree with TRBD1. J lost 5 bases, V lost 0 bases, and 6 bases had no gene match. This CDR3 is built from 14 residues. The V gene's germline CDR1 is DFQATT and CDR2 SNEGSKA (reference sequence). In DNA form, the CDR3 reads TGCAGTGCTAGAGAAAGACAGGGAATTACTGAAGCTTTCTTT. Encoded protein: CSARERQGITEAFF.

The rearrangement uses TRBV7-2 and TRBJ2-1; TRBD1 matches 8 bases. Looked up from germline, CDR1 is SGHTA and CDR2 is FQGNSA. V dropped 5 bases and J dropped 11; count of bases not matched to a gene: 17. This CDR3 spans 16 amino acids. CDR3 bases: TGTGCCAGCAGCACGTCAGGGGGCGTCGGCCAGGAGCAGCAGTTCTTC. It is translated as CASSTSGGVGQEQQFF.

In regard to this clonotype: The junction and the germline gene differ at one end; a read error may be behind it. The chain combines TRBV7-8 with TRBJ1-4, with TRBD1 identical over 8 bases. The CDR3 is 14 residues long. Looked up from germline, CDR1 is SGHVS and CDR2 is FQNEAQ. CDR3 loop: CASSSEDRVENLFF. The DNA for the CDR3 is TGTGCCAGCAGCTCAGAGGACAGGGTCGAAAATCTGTTTTTT. The whole variable domain, filled in from reference TRBV7-8 and TRBJ1-4, reads GAGVSQSPRYKVAKRGQDVALRCDPISGHVSLFWYQQALGQGPEFLTYFQNEAQLDKSGLPSDRFFAERPEGSVSTLKIQRTQQEDSAVYLCASSSEDRVENLFFGSGTQLSVL.

The CDR3 DNA follows: TGTGCCAGCAGCTTTCATGGATTACGAACAGCCCTTTCATACGAGCAGTACGTC. Translating gives CASSFHGLRTALSYEQYV. This chain connects TRBV7-3 to TRBJ2-7; D ambiguous. Between the trimmed V and J ends, which lost 3 bases and 4 bases, there was a span of 25 bases. Looked up from germline, CDR1 is SGHTA and CDR2 is FQGTGA. The CDR3 spans 18 residues.

The J gene is TRBJ2-5, the V gene TRBV11-3; D unresolved. Germline V gene data show CDR1 as SGHNT and CDR2 as YENEEA. V lost 11 bases and J 5 bases, leaving 15 bases between the germline ends. The CDR3 totals 12 residues. CDR3 region: CAGNLAMETQYF. The CDR3 bases are TGTGCCGGCAACTTGGCTATGGAGACCCAGTACTTC.

The chain links TRBV10-3 to TRBJ1-6; no firm D call. The germline V and J ends were trimmed by 0 bases and 14 bases, with 11 bases remaining between them. CDR3 length equals 13 residues. Germline CDR1 and CDR2: ENHRY and SYGVKD. CDR3 DNA sequence: TGTGCCATCAGTGAGTCCGAGCGGCGGGCCCTCCACTTT. Amino acids: CAISESERRALHF.

Points on this clonotype: At one boundary the junction diverges from the germline segment, which might be a read error. This rearrangement joins TRBV7-8 to TRBJ1-1; D is unresolved. CDR3 length: 15 amino acids. Germline CDR1 SGHVS, CDR2 FQNEAQ. The CDR3 reads CASSLARAPNTEAFF. In DNA form, the CDR3 reads TGTGCCAGCAGCTTAGCTCGAGCACCGAACACTGAGGCTTTCTTT.

The chain uses TRBV9 and TRBJ2-1, with D perhaps matching TRBD2 (5 bases). The J call may be faulty, since TRBJ2-4 better matches the DNA end. Germline-derived CDR1 and CDR2 are SGDLS and YYNGEE. The CDR3 is 12 residues long. This CDR3 reads CASREPGSIQYF. CDR3 nucleotides: TGTGCCAGCAGAGAACCGGGGAGCATTCAGTACTTC.

The chain employs TRBV7-8 and TRBJ2-3; D is possibly TRBD1 or TRBD2 (6 bases each). Germline loops: CDR1 SGHVS, CDR2 FQNEAQ. V lost 8 bases to trimming and J lost 11 bases, with 20 bases between them. The CDR3 is made up of 13 amino acids. As DNA, the CDR3 is TGTGCCAGCGGGTACGGGGGCACTCCCGAGCAGTATTTT. This encodes CASGYGGTPEQYF.

V usage is TRBV7-9 and J usage is TRBJ2-7, with no clear D. V was pared by 6 bases and J by 6 bases, with 24 bases between. Germline values: CDR1 SEHNR, CDR2 FQNEAQ (reference sequence). The CDR3 runs 16 residues. CDR3 protein: CASRPPRQANPGEQYV. In DNA form, the CDR3 reads TGTGCCAGCAGGCCACCACGGCAGGCGAACCCGGGCGAGCAGTACGTC.

This chain uses TRBV9 with TRBJ2-3; the match to TRBD2 covers 9 bases. CDR1 is SGDLS, CDR2 YYNGEE, per germline. This CDR3 has 15 amino acids. Trimming took 3 bases from V and 7 from J; bases not matched to a gene: 9. Here the CDR3 reads CASSARLAAEHTQYF. The CDR3, as DNA: TGTGCCAGCAGCGCCCGACTAGCGGCGGAACATACGCAGTATTTT.

The gene calls are TRBV7-3 and TRBJ2-1; a possible D gene is TRBD2 (6 bases). The CDR3 has 16 amino acids. From germline, CDR1 is SGHTA and CDR2 FQGTGA. CDR3 region: CSPSTRFREPCNEQFF. DNA of the CDR3: TGTTCCCCCAGCACCCGGTTCCGGGAGCCGTGCAATGAGCAGTTCTTC.